The rows below give T cell receptor beta chains drawn from one sample of a study of CD8 T cells in Susac syndrome. One entry per CDR3 protein, called by TCRdb with MiXCR from the immunoSEQ multiplex PCR reads. This sample yields about 290,000 distinct CDR3 sequences, of which about 91% are seen a single time; less than 0.2% belongs to the top ten. The specimen was CD8+ T cells from PBMCs. These receptors were taken from a human donor with multiple sclerosis. The CDR3 runs from the conserved cysteine through the conserved F or W. The D gene is left open where the match is weak. Not all rows give a size; the values are once, few, many and, for expanded clones, a class.

>once|NA|TRBJ1-1|TRBV7-3
CASSLWSNTEAFF
>NA|TRBD2|TRBJ2-3|TRBV28
CASSSPREREMADTQYF
>few|NA|TRBJ2-2|TRBV4-3
CASSQDALIIDTGELFF
>few|NA|TRBJ2-5|TRBV11-2
CASSGSQETQYF
>few|NA|TRBJ1-4|TRBV7-9
CASSPPTNEKLFF
>NA|NA|TRBJ1-1|TRBV25-1
CASTWGTGTEAFF
>NA|NA|TRBJ2-5|TRBV10-1
CASSEINVETQYF
>NA|NA|TRBJ2-7|TRBV4-1
CASSQPSYEQYF
>NA|NA|TRBJ2-1|TRBV29-1
CSVGKSGREQFF
>once|TRBD1|TRBJ2-7|TRBV20-1
CSARDESALGQGTEQYF
>NA|NA|TRBJ2-7|TRBV4-3
CASSQVPGTEGYEQYF
>NA|NA|TRBJ1-1|TRBV27
CASSSPGRVNTEAFF
>NA|TRBD2|TRBJ2-1|TRBV27
CASSSNSGREQFF
>NA|TRBD1|TRBJ2-1|TRBV7-2
CASSLVGQGANEQFF
>few|TRBD2|TRBJ2-7|TRBV4-1
CASSQGRGDPYEQYF
>few|NA|TRBJ2-7|TRBV4-2
CASSQPDQTYEQYF
>NA|NA|TRBJ2-1|TRBV10-3
CAIMISSEQFF
>NA|NA|TRBJ2-7|TRBV29-1
CSVEDLGMEQYF
>once|NA|TRBJ2-5|TRBV12-5
CASGSWTEETQYF
>NA|NA|TRBJ2-7|TRBV30
CAWSVKRPEQYF
>NA|NA|TRBJ2-7|TRBV28
CASTEGRTITYEQYF
>NA|TRBD1|TRBJ2-5|TRBV19
CASSIGDRKTQYF
>NA|NA|TRBJ2-1|TRBV11-2
CASSLFQSSYNEQFF
>NA|NA|TRBJ2-3|TRBV14
CASGWATDTQYF
>NA|NA|TRBJ2-7|TRBV6-5
CASKGGPRHYEQYF
>NA|TRBD1|TRBJ2-7|TRBV28
CASSLTQDRLTYEQYF
>NA|NA|TRBJ2-3|TRBV15
CATSREGADTQYF
>NA|TRBD2|TRBJ2-1|TRBV6-1
CASGLGLGYNEQFF
>NA|NA|TRBJ2-1|TRBV11-2
CASSFPDTRNEQFF
>NA|TRBD2|TRBJ2-7|TRBV20-1
CSAMGGDSYEQYF
>NA|NA|TRBJ2-7|TRBV14
CASSQVRNSYEQYF
>NA|TRBD2|TRBJ2-5|TRBV7-8
CASSSGEREKDETQYF
>NA|TRBD2|TRBJ2-3|TRBV7-2
CASSSLAGHEDTQYF
>once|NA|TRBJ2-2|TRBV4-3
CASSQDRFAGFLTPGELFF
>NA|TRBD2|TRBJ2-2|TRBV7-8
CASSTPLAGGNTGELFF
>NA|TRBD2|TRBJ2-7|TRBV9
CASSVGAGAHYEQYF
>NA|NA|TRBJ1-1|TRBV28
CASSFWGSGNTEAFF
>NA|NA|TRBJ2-2|TRBV6-2/TRBV6-3
CASSYSHRLLSNTGELFF
>NA|TRBD1|TRBJ2-3|TRBV27
CASSFLGQGVPSTDTQYF
>NA|NA|TRBJ2-1|TRBV7-9
CASSLDPPGYNEQFF